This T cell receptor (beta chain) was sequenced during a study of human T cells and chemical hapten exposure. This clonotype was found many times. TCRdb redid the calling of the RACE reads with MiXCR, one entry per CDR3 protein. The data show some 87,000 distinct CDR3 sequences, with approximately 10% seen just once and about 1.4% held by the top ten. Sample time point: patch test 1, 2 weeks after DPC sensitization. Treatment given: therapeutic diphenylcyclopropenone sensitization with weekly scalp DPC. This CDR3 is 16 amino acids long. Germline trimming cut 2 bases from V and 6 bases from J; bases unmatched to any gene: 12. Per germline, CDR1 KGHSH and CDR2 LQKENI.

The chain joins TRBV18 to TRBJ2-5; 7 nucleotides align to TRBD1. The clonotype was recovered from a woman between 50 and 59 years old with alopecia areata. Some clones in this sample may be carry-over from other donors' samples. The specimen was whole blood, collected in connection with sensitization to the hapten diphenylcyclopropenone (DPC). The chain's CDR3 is CASSPYAQGTIKTQYF. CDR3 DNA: TGTGCCAGCTCACCATATGCACAGGGGACAATTAAGACCCAGTACTTC.